A single sample gave rise to the 22 T cell receptor beta chains below, sequenced in a study of cytomegalovirus exposure and HLA in healthy donors. Assay used: immunoSEQ multiplex PCR; TCRdb lists only in-frame clones, some missing. The data contain about 50,000 clones, over 75% of them singletons. Sequenced input: PBMCs. The receptors shown here come from a woman in her 30s in good health and CMV-seronegative.

The chain combines TRBV28 with TRBJ1-2; no definite D call. V was shortened by 5 bases and J by 5 bases, with 15 bases between the two germline ends. CDR3 length: 14 amino acids. The V gene's germline CDR1 is MDHEN and CDR2 SYDVKM. CDR3 sequence: CASSPAFGLYGYTF. The DNA of the CDR3 is TGTGCCAGCAGTCCCGCGTTCGGTTTGTATGGCTACACCTTC.

The chain uses TRBV7-3 and TRBJ1-2, with D unclear. The CDR3 runs 13 residues. V gave up 0 bases and J gave up 6 bases, with 8 bases separating them. The germline CDR1 and CDR2 sequences are SGHTA and FQGTGA. The CDR3 DNA is TGTGCCAGCAGCTTAACAGGAGTTAATGGCTACACCTTC. Translated, it gives CASSLTGVNGYTF. The variable domain in full, with the rest retrieved from reference TRBV7-3 and TRBJ1-2, is GAGVSQTPSNKVTEKGKYVELRCDPISGHTALYWYRQSLGQGPEFLIYFQGTGAADDSGLPNDRFFAVRPEGSVSTLKIQRTERGDSAVYLCASSLTGVNGYTFGSGTRLTVV.

The rearrangement links TRBV6-5 to TRBJ2-7; 9 nucleotides line up with TRBD2. J was trimmed by 3 bases and V by 5 bases; bases with no gene match: 8. The CDR3 contains 15 residues. The germline V gene has CDR1 MNHEY and CDR2 SVGAGI. The CDR3 nucleotides are TGTGCCAGCAGTAATAGCGGGAGTGGTTTCTACGAGCAGTACTTC. Protein sequence: CASSNSGSGFYEQYF.

The V gene is TRBV6-1, the J gene TRBJ2-5; possible D gene TRBD1, 6 bases. V was clipped by 4 bases and J by 6 bases, with 15 bases between them. The CDR3 extends over 14 amino acids. Germline CDR1 MNHNS, CDR2 SASEGT. The CDR3 sequence is CASSGQGSGQTQYF. The CDR3 DNA follows: TGTGCCAGCAGTGGGCAGGGGAGTGGGCAGACCCAGTACTTC.

V and J are TRBV11-2 and TRBJ1-5; D gene unclear. Trimming removed 0 bases from V and 0 bases from J, with 15 bases in between. There are 18 residues in the CDR3. The germline CDR1 and CDR2 sequences are SGHAT and FQNNGV. In DNA, the CDR3 is TGTGCCAGCAGCTTAGATTCGGGAGGAGCCTATAGCAATCAGCCCCAGCATTTT. It yields the protein CASSLDSGGAYSNQPQHF. Drawing the rest from reference TRBV11-2 and TRBJ1-5, the complete variable domain is EAGVAQSPRYKIIEKRQSVAFWCNPISGHATLYWYQQILGQGPKLLIQFQNNGVVDDSQLPKDRFSAERLKGVDSTLKIQPAKLEDSAVYLCASSLDSGGAYSNQPQHFGDGTRLSIL.

This clone has a handful of counts. This chain uses TRBV30 with TRBJ1-1, with no clear D. The CDR3 length is 11 residues. V dropped 2 bases and J dropped 4 bases, with 5 bases sitting between them. Germline V lookup: CDR1 GTSNPN, CDR2 SVGIG (reference sequence). The CDR3 is CAWSSSTEAFF. In DNA, the CDR3 is TGTGCCTGGAGTTCATCCACTGAAGCTTTCTTT.

The rearrangement links TRBV7-2 to TRBJ2-1; TRBD2 agrees at 12 bases. CDR3 length: 17 residues. The V gene end was trimmed by 5 bases and the J gene end by 2 bases; junction bases not matched to a gene: 7. Germline assignment: CDR1 SGHTA and CDR2 FQGNSA. CDR3 DNA sequence: TGTGCCAGCAGCCCATTTACTAGCGGGGGGACCTACAATGAGCAGTTCTTC. It specifies CASSPFTSGGTYNEQFF.

The CDR3 region is CSIRRSTNTGELFF. The DNA of the CDR3 is TGCAGCATCCGTAGATCCACGAACACCGGGGAGCTGTTTTTT. The J gene is TRBJ2-2, the V gene TRBV29-1; no clear D. CDR3 size: 14 residues. In germline, CDR1 is SQVTM, CDR2 ANQGSEA. V was trimmed by 8 bases and J by 0 bases, leaving 13 bases between them.

The chain carries TRBV5-1 and TRBJ2-6; TRBD1 aligns across 11 bases. The germline gives CDR1 SGHRS, CDR2 YFSETQ. Germline trimming cut 4 bases from V and 1 base from J; bases unmatched to any gene: 4. The CDR3 is made up of 17 amino acids. The CDR3 DNA follows: TGCGCCAGCAGCCCCGGACAGGGGGCGTCTGGGGCCAACGTCCTGACTTTC. Amino acid sequence: CASSPGQGASGANVLTF.

The rearrangement links TRBV10-3 to TRBJ2-2; the D gene is possibly TRBD1 (6 bases). Germline V lookup: CDR1 ENHRY, CDR2 SYGVKD. The CDR3 has 14 amino acids. Trimming pared 9 bases from V and 0 bases from J, leaving 11 bases between. The CDR3 here is CAIRQDPNTGELFF. The CDR3 coding sequence is TGTGCCATACGACAGGACCCGAACACCGGGGAGCTGTTTTTT.

The V and J genes are TRBV5-1 and TRBJ2-7, with TRBD1 matching 8 bases. With 1 base clipped from V and 3 bases from J, the junction kept 6 bases outside the gene matches. This CDR3 is 15 amino acids long. CDR1 and CDR2 from the germline V gene are SGHRS and YFSETQ. DNA for the CDR3: TGCGCCAGCAGCTTGACCGGGACAGGTTTCTACGAGCAGTACTTC. Translating gives CASSLTGTGFYEQYF.

This chain links TRBV5-1 with TRBJ2-1; 8 positions match TRBD1. V lost 0 bases to trimming and J lost 7 bases; unmatched junction nucleotides: 0. CDR1 is SGHRS, CDR2 YFSETQ, per germline. The CDR3 spans 13 residues. In DNA form, the CDR3 reads TGCGCCAGCAGCTTGGGGACAGGGAATGAGCAGTTCTTC. It codes for CASSLGTGNEQFF.

The V gene is TRBV13, the J gene TRBJ2-3; D is undetermined. Per germline, CDR1 PRHDT and CDR2 FYEKMQ (reference sequence). V lost 5 bases, J lost 1 base, and 16 bases lay in between. CDR3 length: 16 amino acids. CDR3 region: CASSARDDEGTDTQYF. The CDR3 bases are TGTGCCAGCAGCGCCCGTGACGACGAGGGCACAGATACGCAGTATTTT.

In this sample, this clone turned up a few times. The V and J genes are TRBV6-5 and TRBJ2-1; weak D call: TRBD2 (6 bases). Looked up from germline, CDR1 is MNHEY and CDR2 is SVGAGI. This CDR3 spans 14 amino acids. V shed 8 bases and J shed 6 bases, with 17 bases lying between them. The CDR3 spells CASHPGGRGNEQFF. For the CDR3, the DNA is TGTGCCAGCCACCCCGGGGGAAGGGGCAATGAGCAGTTCTTC.

The gene calls are TRBV7-8 and TRBJ2-1; 11 bases map to TRBD2. CDR1 SGHVS and CDR2 FQNEAQ come from the germline V gene. J was trimmed by 5 bases and V by 4 bases; bases with no gene match: 7. This CDR3 comprises 16 residues. This CDR3 reads CASSSLAGGLHNEQFF. CDR3 DNA: TGTGCCAGCAGCTCGTTAGCGGGAGGGCTCCACAATGAGCAGTTCTTC. The entire variable domain, with the rest obtained from reference TRBV7-8 and TRBJ2-1, is as follows: GAGVSQSPRYKVAKRGQDVALRCDPISGHVSLFWYQQALGQGPEFLTYFQNEAQLDKSGLPSDRFFAERPEGSVSTLKIQRTQQEDSAVYLCASSSLAGGLHNEQFFGPGTRLTVL.

V usage is TRBV9 and J usage is TRBJ1-3, with no clear D. This CDR3 spans 14 amino acids. Per the germline V gene, CDR1 is SGDLS and CDR2 is YYNGEE. With 4 bases removed from V and 2 bases from J, the gap between germline ends came to 10 bases. The CDR3 DNA sequence: TGTGCCAGCAGCACCGGACTGACTGGAAACACCATATATTTT. Encoded protein: CASSTGLTGNTIYF.

The rearrangement uses TRBV28 and TRBJ2-7; 11 nucleotides agree with TRBD1. V was pared by 8 bases and J by 4 bases, with 10 bases of the junction left unmatched. The CDR3 is made up of 15 amino acids. Per germline, CDR1 MDHEN and CDR2 SYDVKM. CDR3 nucleotide sequence: TGTGCCAGCTCGTCCGGGACAGGGGGATCATACGAGCAGTACTTC. Translation: CASSSGTGGSYEQYF.

For the CDR3, the DNA is TGCGCCAGCAGCTTGCATCTAGCGGGAGAACGCGAGCAGTACTTC. It specifies CASSLHLAGEREQYF. The chain carries TRBV5-1 and TRBJ2-7, with 10 bases matching TRBD2. From germline, CDR1 is SGHRS and CDR2 YFSETQ. The V gene end was trimmed by 1 base and the J gene end by 6 bases; junction bases not matched to a gene: 7. The CDR3 totals 15 residues.

By share of the sample, this clone is medium-sized. The V call is TRBV15, the J call TRBJ2-3, with 11 positions matching TRBD2. V was clipped by 3 bases and J by 2 bases; unmatched bases: 7. The CDR3 sequence is 17 residues long. Germline V gene lookup returns CDR1 LNHNV and CDR2 YYDKDF (reference sequence). The CDR3 loop reads CATSSTGLADLTDTQYF. For the CDR3, the DNA is TGTGCCACCAGCAGTACGGGACTAGCGGACCTCACAGATACGCAGTATTTT.

This rearrangement joins TRBV6-5 to TRBJ1-2, with no clear D. This CDR3 has 15 amino acids. Germline lookup yields CDR1 MNHEY and CDR2 SVGAGI. The V end lost 2 bases, the J end lost 3 bases, and 13 bases lay between the germline ends. CDR3 sequence reads: CASSYGGSGYYGYTF. The CDR3 bases are TGTGCCAGCAGTTACGGTGGCAGCGGATACTATGGCTACACCTTC.

The chain carries TRBV14 and TRBJ1-2; 9 positions agree with TRBD1. V lost 4 bases and J lost 8; bases outside the gene matches: 20. CDR3 length: 18 amino acids. Germline V gene data show CDR1 as SGHDN and CDR2 as FVKESK. CDR3 protein: CASSLRDTGGAYPIGYTF. The CDR3 DNA follows: TGTGCCAGCAGCCTTCGGGACACAGGGGGCGCGTACCCTATCGGCTACACCTTC.

The V call is TRBV27, the J call TRBJ1-1; 8 bases line up with TRBD1. The CDR3 has 17 amino acids. Germline V gene sequence: CDR1 MNHEY, CDR2 SMNVEV (reference sequence). V shed 7 bases, J shed 2 bases, and the junction held 15 bases outside the gene matches. The CDR3 spells CASNHPPRTGQNTEAFF. The CDR3 nucleotides read TGTGCCAGCAACCATCCACCCCGGACAGGGCAAAACACTGAAGCTTTCTTT.